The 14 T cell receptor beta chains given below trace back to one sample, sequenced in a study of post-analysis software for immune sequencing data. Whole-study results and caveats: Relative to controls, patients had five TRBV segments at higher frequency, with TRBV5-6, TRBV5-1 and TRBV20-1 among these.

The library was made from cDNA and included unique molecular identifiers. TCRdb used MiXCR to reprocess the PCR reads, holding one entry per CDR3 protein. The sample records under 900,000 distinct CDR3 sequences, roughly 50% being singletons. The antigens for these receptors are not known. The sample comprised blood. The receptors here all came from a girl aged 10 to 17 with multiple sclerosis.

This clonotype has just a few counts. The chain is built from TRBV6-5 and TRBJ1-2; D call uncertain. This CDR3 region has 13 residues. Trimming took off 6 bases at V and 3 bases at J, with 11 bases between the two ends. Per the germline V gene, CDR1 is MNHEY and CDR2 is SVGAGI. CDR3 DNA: TGTGCCAGCAGCGACGGGTTGGACTATGGCTACACCTTC. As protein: CASSDGLDYGYTF.

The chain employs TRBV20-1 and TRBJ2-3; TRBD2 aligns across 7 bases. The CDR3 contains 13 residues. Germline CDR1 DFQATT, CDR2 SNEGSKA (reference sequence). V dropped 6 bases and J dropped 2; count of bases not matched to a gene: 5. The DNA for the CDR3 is TGCAGTGCAAAACTAGCGCCCACAGATACGCAGTATTTT. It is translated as CSAKLAPTDTQYF.

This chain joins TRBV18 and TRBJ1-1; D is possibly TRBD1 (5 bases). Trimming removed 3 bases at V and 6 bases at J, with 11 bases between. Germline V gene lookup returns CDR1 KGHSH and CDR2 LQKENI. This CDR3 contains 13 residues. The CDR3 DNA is TGTGCCAGCTCACCGGTGCGGGGGGCTGAAGCTTTCTTT. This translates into CASSPVRGAEAFF.

The CDR3 bases are TGCAGTGCTAGCCAGGCCTCTTTAACTAATGAAAAACTGTTTTTT. This translates into CSASQASLTNEKLFF. V gene TRBV20-1 combines with J gene TRBJ1-4; D is undetermined. In germline, CDR1 is DFQATT, CDR2 SNEGSKA (reference sequence). Deletions cut 3 bases from V and 1 base from J, with 12 bases between. This CDR3 has 15 residues.

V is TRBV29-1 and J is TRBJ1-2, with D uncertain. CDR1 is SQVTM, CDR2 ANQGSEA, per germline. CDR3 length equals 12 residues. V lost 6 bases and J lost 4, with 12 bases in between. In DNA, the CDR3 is TGCAGCGTGTCGGACTCCAGCTATGGCTACACCTTC. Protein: CSVSDSSYGYTF.

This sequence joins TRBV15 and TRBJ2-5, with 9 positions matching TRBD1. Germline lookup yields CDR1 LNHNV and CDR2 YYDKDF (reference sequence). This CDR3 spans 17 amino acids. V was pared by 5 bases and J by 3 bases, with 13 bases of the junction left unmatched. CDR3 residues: CATSSHRGTGLEETQYF. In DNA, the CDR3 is TGTGCCACCAGCTCGCACCGGGGGACAGGGCTGGAAGAGACCCAGTACTTC.

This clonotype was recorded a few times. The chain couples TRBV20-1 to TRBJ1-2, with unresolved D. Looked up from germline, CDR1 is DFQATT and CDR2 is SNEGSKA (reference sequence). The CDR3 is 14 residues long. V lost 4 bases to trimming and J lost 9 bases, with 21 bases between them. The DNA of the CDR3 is TGCAGTGCTACTAACAAGGTTCTCCATCTTAGCTACACCTTC. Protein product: CSATNKVLHLSYTF.

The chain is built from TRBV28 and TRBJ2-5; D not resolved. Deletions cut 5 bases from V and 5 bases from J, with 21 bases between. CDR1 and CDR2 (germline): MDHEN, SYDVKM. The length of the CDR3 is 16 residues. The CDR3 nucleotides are TGTGCCAGCAGTCCCCTTGTAGGCAAAAAACGGGAGACCCAGTACTTC. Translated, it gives CASSPLVGKKRETQYF.

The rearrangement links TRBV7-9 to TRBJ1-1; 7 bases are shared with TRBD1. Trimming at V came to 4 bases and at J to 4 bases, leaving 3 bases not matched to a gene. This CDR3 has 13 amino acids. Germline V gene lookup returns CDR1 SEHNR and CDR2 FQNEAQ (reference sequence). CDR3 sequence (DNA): TGTGCCAGCAGCTGGGGACAGCTCACTGAAGCTTTCTTT. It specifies CASSWGQLTEAFF.

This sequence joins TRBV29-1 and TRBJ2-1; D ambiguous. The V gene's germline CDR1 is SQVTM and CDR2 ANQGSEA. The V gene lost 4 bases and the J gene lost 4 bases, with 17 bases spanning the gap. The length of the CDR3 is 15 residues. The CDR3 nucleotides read TGCAGCGTTGGGGTAGCAAGGGTCAGGTACAATGAGCAGTTCTTC. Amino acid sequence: CSVGVARVRYNEQFF.

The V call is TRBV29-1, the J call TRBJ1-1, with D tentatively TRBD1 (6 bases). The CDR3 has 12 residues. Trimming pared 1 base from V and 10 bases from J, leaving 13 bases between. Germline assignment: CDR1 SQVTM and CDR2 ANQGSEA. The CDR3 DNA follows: TGCAGCGTTGAAGGCTGGGACATCGGAGCTTTCTTT. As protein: CSVEGWDIGAFF.

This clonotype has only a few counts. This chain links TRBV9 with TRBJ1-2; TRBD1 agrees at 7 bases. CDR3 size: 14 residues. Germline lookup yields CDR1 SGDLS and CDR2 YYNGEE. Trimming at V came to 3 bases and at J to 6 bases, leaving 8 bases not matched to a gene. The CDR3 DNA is TGTGCCAGCAGCGGAGTGGACAGGTCCGATGGCTACACCTTC. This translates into CASSGVDRSDGYTF.

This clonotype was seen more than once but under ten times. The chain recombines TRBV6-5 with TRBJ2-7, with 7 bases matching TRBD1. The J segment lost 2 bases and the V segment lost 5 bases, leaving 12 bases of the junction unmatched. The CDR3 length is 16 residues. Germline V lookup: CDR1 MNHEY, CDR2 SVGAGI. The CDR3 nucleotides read TGTGCCAGCAGTGCCTCATGGACAGGTATCACCTACGAGCAGTACTTC. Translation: CASSASWTGITYEQYF.

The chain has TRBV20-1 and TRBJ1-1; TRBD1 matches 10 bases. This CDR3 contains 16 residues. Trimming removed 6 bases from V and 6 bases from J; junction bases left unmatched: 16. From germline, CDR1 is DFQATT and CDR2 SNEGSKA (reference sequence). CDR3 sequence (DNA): TGCAGTGCCCATGGGGTCGGACGACAGGGGGCCTCTGAAGCTTTCTTT. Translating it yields CSAHGVGRQGASEAFF.